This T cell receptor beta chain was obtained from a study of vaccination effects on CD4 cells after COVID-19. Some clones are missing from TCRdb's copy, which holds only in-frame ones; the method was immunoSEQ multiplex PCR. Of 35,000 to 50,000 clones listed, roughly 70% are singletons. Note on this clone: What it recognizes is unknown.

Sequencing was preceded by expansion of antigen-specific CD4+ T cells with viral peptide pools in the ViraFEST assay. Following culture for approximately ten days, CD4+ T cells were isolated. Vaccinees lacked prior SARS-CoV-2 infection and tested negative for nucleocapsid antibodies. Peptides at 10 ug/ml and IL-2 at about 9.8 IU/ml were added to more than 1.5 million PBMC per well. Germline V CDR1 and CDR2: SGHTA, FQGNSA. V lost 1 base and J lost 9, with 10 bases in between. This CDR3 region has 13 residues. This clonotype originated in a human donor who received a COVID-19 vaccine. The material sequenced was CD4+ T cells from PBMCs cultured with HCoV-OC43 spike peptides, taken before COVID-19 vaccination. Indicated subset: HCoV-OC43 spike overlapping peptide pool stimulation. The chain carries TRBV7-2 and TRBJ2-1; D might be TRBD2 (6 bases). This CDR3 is CASSLEGAGEQFF. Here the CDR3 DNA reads TGTGCCAGCAGCTTAGAGGGAGCGGGTGAGCAGTTCTTC.